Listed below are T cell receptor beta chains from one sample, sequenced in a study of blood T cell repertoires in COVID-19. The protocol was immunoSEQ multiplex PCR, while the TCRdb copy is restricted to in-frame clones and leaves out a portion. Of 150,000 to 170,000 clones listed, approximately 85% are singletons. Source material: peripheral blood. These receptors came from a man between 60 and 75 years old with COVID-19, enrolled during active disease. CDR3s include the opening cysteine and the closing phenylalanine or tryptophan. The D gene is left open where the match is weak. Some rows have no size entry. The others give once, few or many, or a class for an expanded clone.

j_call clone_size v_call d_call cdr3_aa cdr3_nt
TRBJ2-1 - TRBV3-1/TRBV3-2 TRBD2 CASSPTYGLAGSNNEQFF TGTGCCAGCAGCCCGACTTACGGACTAGCGGGATCGAACAATGAGCAGTTCTTC
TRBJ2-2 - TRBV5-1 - CASSLTANTGELFF TGCGCCAGCAGCTTGACAGCGAACACCGGGGAGCTGTTTTTT
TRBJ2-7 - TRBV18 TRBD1 CASSIGTGIDHSYEQYF TGTGCCAGCTCAATCGGGACAGGGATCGATCACTCCTACGAGCAGTACTTC
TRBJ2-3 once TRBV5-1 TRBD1 CASSLATGETDTQYF TGCGCCAGCAGCTTGGCGACAGGGGAAACAGATACGCAGTATTTT
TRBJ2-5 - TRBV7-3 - CASSSGSQETQYF TGTGCCAGCAGCTCTGGCTCACAAGAGACCCAGTACTTC
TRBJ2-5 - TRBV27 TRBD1 CASSFGQGEETQYF TGTGCCAGCAGTTTCGGGCAGGGGGAGGAGACCCAGTACTTC
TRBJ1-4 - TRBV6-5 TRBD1 CASSYSNRGREKLFF TGTGCCAGCAGTTACTCGAACAGGGGTCGTGAAAAACTGTTTTTT
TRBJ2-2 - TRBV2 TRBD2 CASSSSSGNTGELFF TGTGCCAGCAGTAGTTCTAGCGGGAACACCGGGGAGCTGTTTTTT
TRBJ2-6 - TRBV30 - CAWSVRLGSSGANVLTF TGTGCCTGGAGTGTTAGGCTGGGGAGCTCTGGGGCCAACGTCCTGACTTTC
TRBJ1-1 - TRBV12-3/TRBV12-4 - CASTLGIREAFF TGTGCCAGCACTCTAGGTATCCGGGAAGCTTTCTTT
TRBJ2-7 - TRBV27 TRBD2 CASSFAGLAKPYEQYF TGTGCCAGCAGTTTTGCGGGACTAGCCAAACCCTACGAGCAGTACTTC
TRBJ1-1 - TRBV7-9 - CASSFGAHSEAFF TGTGCCAGCAGCTTTGGGGCACACAGTGAAGCTTTCTTT
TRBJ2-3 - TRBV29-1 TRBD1 CSVLRQGKPDTQYF TGCAGCGTACTAAGACAGGGGAAACCAGATACGCAGTATTTT
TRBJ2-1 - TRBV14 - CASSQGELRGAIEQFF TGTGCCAGCAGCCAGGGGGAACTACGGGGGGCAATTGAGCAGTTCTTC
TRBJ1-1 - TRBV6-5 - CASSYVDSTEAFF TGTGCCAGCAGTTACGTCGACAGTACTGAAGCTTTCTTT
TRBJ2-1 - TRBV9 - CASRPPGSGSYNEQFF TGTGCCAGCAGGCCCCCGGGGAGTGGGTCCTACAATGAGCAGTTCTTC
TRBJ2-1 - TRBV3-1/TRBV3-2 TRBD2 CASSPRLAGSYNEQFF TGTGCCAGCAGCCCAAGACTAGCGGGGAGCTACAATGAGCAGTTCTTC
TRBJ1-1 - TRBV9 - CASSVGHPLGEAFF TGTGCCAGCAGCGTAGGACATCCTTTGGGTGAAGCTTTCTTT
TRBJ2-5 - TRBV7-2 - CASSRGTSETQYF TGTGCCAGCAGCCGTGGGACATCAGAGACCCAGTACTTC
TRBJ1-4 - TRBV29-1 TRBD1 CSVEDRVLEKLFF TGCAGCGTGGAGGACAGGGTACTCGAAAAACTGTTTTTT
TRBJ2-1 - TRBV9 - CASSKLEAEQFF TGTGCCAGCAGCAAGTTAGAGGCTGAGCAGTTCTTC
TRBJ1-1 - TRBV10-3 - CAISEQGKGTEAFF TGTGCCATCAGTGAGCAGGGGAAGGGAACTGAAGCTTTCTTT
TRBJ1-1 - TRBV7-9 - CASSLQGLRTEAFF TGTGCCAGCAGCTTACAGGGTTTGAGGACTGAAGCTTTCTTT
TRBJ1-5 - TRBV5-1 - CASSLEAGDQPQHF TGCGCCAGCAGCTTGGAGGCAGGCGATCAGCCCCAGCATTTT
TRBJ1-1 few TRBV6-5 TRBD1 CASSLHRGNTEAFF TGTGCCAGCAGCCTGCACAGGGGGAACACTGAAGCTTTCTTT
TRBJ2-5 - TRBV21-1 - CASRLTAQETQYF TGTGCCAGCCGCCTTACTGCCCAAGAGACCCAGTACTTC